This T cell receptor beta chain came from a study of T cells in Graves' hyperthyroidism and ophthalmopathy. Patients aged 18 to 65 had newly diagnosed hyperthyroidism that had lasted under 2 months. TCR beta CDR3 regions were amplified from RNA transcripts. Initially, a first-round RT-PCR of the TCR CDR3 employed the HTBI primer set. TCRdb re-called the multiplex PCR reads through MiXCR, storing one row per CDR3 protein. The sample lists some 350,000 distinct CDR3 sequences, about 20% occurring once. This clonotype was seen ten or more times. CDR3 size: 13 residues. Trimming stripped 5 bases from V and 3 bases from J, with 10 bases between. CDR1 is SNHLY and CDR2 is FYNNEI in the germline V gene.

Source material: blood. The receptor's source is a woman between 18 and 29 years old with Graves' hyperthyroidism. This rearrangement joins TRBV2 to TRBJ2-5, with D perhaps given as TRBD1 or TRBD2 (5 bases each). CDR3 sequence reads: CASSWGREETQYF. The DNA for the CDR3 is TGTGCCAGCAGTTGGGGACGGGAAGAGACCCAGTACTTC.